This T cell receptor beta chain is from a study of T cell repertoires in cytomegalovirus infection. The wider study: Indicated by public TCR beta signatures were CMV infection and matching HLA type.

Notes on the study in general: Public TCR beta family frequency separated CMV-and-HLA carriers, including in an independent cohort. Within the response measured ex vivo, HLA-C-restricted CMV-specific TCR beta clonotypes were dominant.

The sample holds a few counts of this clonotype. Its antigen remains unidentified. TCRdb re-called the reads through MiXCR, storing one row per CDR3 protein. Among approximately 630,000 distinct CDR3 sequences listed, 20% to 25% were seen once. V dropped 5 bases and J dropped 2; count of bases not matched to a gene: 7. This CDR3 is 15 amino acids long. From germline, CDR1 is SGHDN and CDR2 FVKESK. The sequenced material came from CD8+ T cells from PBMCs. The clonotype was recovered from a human donor in good health (CMV status not recorded). Some clones in this sample may be carry-over from other donors' samples. The J gene is TRBJ2-5, the V gene TRBV14; TRBD2 agrees at 8 bases. CDR3 amino acids: CASSTRAGVQETQYF. The CDR3 region has the DNA TGTGCCAGCAGCACTCGAGCGGGGGTACAAGAGACCCAGTACTTC.